Below, one TCR beta chain is given with its context. Germline V gene lookup returns CDR1 SEHNR and CDR2 FQNEAQ (reference sequence). The CDR3 length is 14 residues. V was shortened by 2 bases and J by 3 bases, with 11 bases between the two germline ends. MiXCR, applied by TCRdb to the reads, yields one record per CDR3 protein. This table holds roughly 720,000 distinct CDR3 sequences, roughly 36% found once. This record comes from a study of T cell repertoires in cytomegalovirus infection. This TCR came from a human donor in good health (CMV status not recorded). Some clones in this sample may be carry-over from other donors' samples. The chain uses TRBV7-9 and TRBJ2-7; D is unresolved. The sequencing input was PBMCs. CDR3 sequence (DNA): TGTGCCAGCAGCTTAAGGCGTACCTTCTACGAGCAGTACTTC. Translating it yields CASSLRRTFYEQYF.